Shown below are 13 T cell receptor beta chains from a single sample sequenced in a study of cytomegalovirus exposure and HLA in healthy donors. PCR primers comprised 60 Vbeta and 13 Jbeta primers. TCRdb's table, derived via immunoSEQ multiplex PCR, lists solely in-frame clones and lacks some. Of roughly 180,000 clones in the sample, 70% to 80% were seen once. The sample comprised PBMCs. These receptors all stem from a woman aged 30 to 39 in good health and CMV-seropositive.

The rearrangement joins TRBV6-4 to TRBJ2-3; perhaps TRBD2 as D (6 bases). The CDR3 length is 16 residues. Germline lookup yields CDR1 MRHNA and CDR2 SNTAGT. Trimming took off 2 bases at V and 4 bases at J, with 16 bases between the two ends. CDR3 in DNA: TGTGCCAGCAGTGACGGGCCGGGAGTCGGTGCAGATACGCAGTATTTT. This encodes CASSDGPGVGADTQYF.

This clone was detected only once. The chain joins TRBV19 to TRBJ2-4; D remains ambiguous. Germline V gene data show CDR1 as LNHDA and CDR2 as SQIVND (reference sequence). This CDR3 region has 13 residues. V lost 9 bases to trimming and J lost 0 bases, with 9 bases between them. CDR3 bases: TGTGCCAGCTCACCCGGAGCCAAAAACATTCAGTACTTC. Its translation: CASSPGAKNIQYF.

The chain combines TRBV19 with TRBJ2-7; 9 bases fit TRBD2. The CDR3 has 13 amino acids. The V gene's germline CDR1 is LNHDA and CDR2 SQIVND (reference sequence). The ends lost 6 bases at V and 4 bases at J; junction bases unmatched: 4. As DNA, the CDR3 is TGTGCCAGTAGGGCTACTAGCGGGTACGAGCAGTACTTC. It codes for CASRATSGYEQYF.

The chain has TRBV7-2 and TRBJ2-7, with TRBD1 identical over 7 bases. This CDR3 has 13 amino acids. From germline, CDR1 is SGHTA and CDR2 FQGNSA. With V trimmed by 1 base and J by 6 bases, 3 bases remained unmatched. The CDR3 protein is CASSLGQGAEQYF. The CDR3 nucleotides are TGTGCCAGCAGCTTAGGACAGGGCGCCGAGCAGTACTTC. The whole variable domain, remainder taken from reference TRBV7-2 and TRBJ2-7, is GAGVSQSPSNKVTEKGKDVELRCDPISGHTALYWYRQSLGQGLEFLIYFQGNSAPDKSGLPSDRFSAERTGGSVSTLTIQRTQQEDSAVYLCASSLGQGAEQYFGPGTRLTVT.

This chain uses TRBV29-1 with TRBJ2-3; 9 bases match TRBD1. Germline CDR1 is SQVTM and CDR2 is ANQGSEA. The CDR3 extends over 15 amino acids. J lost 6 bases, V lost 2 bases, and 9 bases had no gene match. The CDR3 spells CSVELGQGPGDTQYF. CDR3 sequence (DNA): TGCAGCGTTGAATTGGGACAGGGACCGGGGGATACGCAGTATTTT.

V and J are TRBV18 and TRBJ1-1; possible D gene TRBD1, 5 bases. The CDR3 extends over 14 amino acids. The V gene's germline CDR1 is KGHSH and CDR2 LQKENI. The ends were cut back, 4 bases at V and 0 bases at J, with 9 bases in the middle. This CDR3 reads CASSLQVLNTEAFF. The CDR3 DNA reads TGTGCCAGCTCACTACAGGTCCTGAACACTGAAGCTTTCTTT.

This clone was picked up a small number of times. The J gene is TRBJ2-3, the V gene TRBV6-5; a weak D match, TRBD2 (7 bases). Germline CDR1 is MNHEY and CDR2 is SVGAGI. V was trimmed by 7 bases and J by 4 bases, leaving 18 bases between them. The length of the CDR3 is 15 residues. For the CDR3, the DNA is TGTGCCAGCACCAAGGGGGGGAGTAGGGCAGATACGCAGTATTTT. It yields the protein CASTKGGSRADTQYF.

This clone was seen a single time. The chain carries TRBV6-5 and TRBJ1-2; D might be TRBD1 (6 bases). Trimming took off 6 bases at V and 2 bases at J, with 16 bases between the two ends. CDR1 is MNHEY and CDR2 is SVGAGI in the germline V gene. The CDR3 consists of 15 residues. This chain's CDR3 is CASRPTGTINYGYTF. CDR3 bases: TGTGCCAGCAGGCCAACCGGGACAATAAACTATGGCTACACCTTC.

J is TRBJ1-1 and V is TRBV9; possibly TRBD1 for D (5 bases). The V end lost 1 base, the J end lost 4 bases, and 8 bases lay between the germline ends. The CDR3 has 13 amino acids. Germline V gene data show CDR1 as SGDLS and CDR2 as YYNGEE. CDR3: CASSVQGSTEAFF. The CDR3 DNA sequence: TGTGCCAGCAGCGTACAGGGTAGCACTGAAGCTTTCTTT.

The sample holds one count of this clone. This chain uses TRBV28 with TRBJ2-7; D is unclear. This CDR3 contains 12 residues. Germline V gives CDR1 MDHEN, CDR2 SYDVKM. The V gene lost 6 bases and the J gene lost 3 bases, with 9 bases spanning the gap. For the CDR3, the DNA is TGTGCCAGCAGCCTTGGCCGCTACGAGCAGTACTTC. Residues: CASSLGRYEQYF. The variable domain in full, with the rest retrieved from reference TRBV28 and TRBJ2-7, is DVKVTQSSRYLVKRTGEKVFLECVQDMDHENMFWYRQDPGLGLRLIYFSYDVKMKEKGDIPEGYSVSREKKERFSLILESASTNQTSMYLCASSLGRYEQYFGPGTRLTVT.

This chain joins TRBV28 and TRBJ1-1; 8 bases map to TRBD1. V was pared by 3 bases and J by 1 base, with 1 base of the junction left unmatched. The CDR3 has 14 residues. CDR1 MDHEN and CDR2 SYDVKM come from the germline V gene. The CDR3 protein is CASSLQGANTEAFF. CDR3 DNA sequence: TGTGCCAGCAGTTTGCAGGGGGCGAACACTGAAGCTTTCTTT.

The chain links TRBV5-1 to TRBJ2-2; TRBD1 matches 8 bases. This CDR3 is built from 14 residues. The V and J ends lost 9 bases and 1 base, in that order; junction bases with no gene match: 5. CDR1 and CDR2 from the germline V gene are SGHRS and YFSETQ. CDR3: CATTGTGNTGELFF. CDR3 bases: TGCGCCACGACCGGGACAGGGAACACCGGGGAGCTGTTTTTT. The complete variable domain, with remaining parts taken from reference TRBV5-1 and TRBJ2-2, reads KAGVTQTPRYLIKTRGQQVTLSCSPISGHRSVSWYQQTPGQGLQFLFEYFSETQRNKGNFPGRFSGRQFSNSRSEMNVSTLELGDSALYLCATTGTGNTGELFFGEGSRLTVL.

The chain employs TRBV30 and TRBJ2-1, with a weak D call TRBD1 (5 bases). The CDR3 totals 14 residues. V lost 0 bases and J lost 6, with 12 bases in between. The V gene's germline CDR1 is GTSNPN and CDR2 SVGIG (reference sequence). Here the CDR3 DNA reads TGTGCCTGGAGTGTACTCAGGGTAGGCAATGAGCAGTTCTTC. Translating gives CAWSVLRVGNEQFF.